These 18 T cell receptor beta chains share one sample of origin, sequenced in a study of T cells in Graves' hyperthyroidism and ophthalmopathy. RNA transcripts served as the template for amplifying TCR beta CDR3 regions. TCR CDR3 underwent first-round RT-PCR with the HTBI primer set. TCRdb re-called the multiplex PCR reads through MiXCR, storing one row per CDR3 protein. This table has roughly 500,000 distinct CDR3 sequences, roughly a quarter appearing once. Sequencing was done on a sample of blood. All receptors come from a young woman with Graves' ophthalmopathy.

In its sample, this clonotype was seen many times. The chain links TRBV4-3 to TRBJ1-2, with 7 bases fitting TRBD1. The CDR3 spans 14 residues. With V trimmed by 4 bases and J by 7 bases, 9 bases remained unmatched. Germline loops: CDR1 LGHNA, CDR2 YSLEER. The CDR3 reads CASSPADREGGYTF. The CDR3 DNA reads TGCGCCAGCAGCCCAGCCGACAGGGAAGGTGGCTACACCTTC.

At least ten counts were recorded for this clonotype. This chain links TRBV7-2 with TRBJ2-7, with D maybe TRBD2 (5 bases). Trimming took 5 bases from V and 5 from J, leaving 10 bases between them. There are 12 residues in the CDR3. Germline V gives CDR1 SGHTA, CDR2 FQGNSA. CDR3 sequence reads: CASSPRENEQYF. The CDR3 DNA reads TGTGCCAGCAGCCCCCGGGAAAACGAGCAGTACTTC.

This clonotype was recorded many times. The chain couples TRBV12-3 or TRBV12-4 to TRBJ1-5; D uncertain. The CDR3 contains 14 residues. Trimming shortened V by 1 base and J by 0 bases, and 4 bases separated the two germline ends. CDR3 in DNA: TGTGCCAGCAGTTTAGACCTTAGCAATCAGCCCCAGCATTTT. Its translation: CASSLDLSNQPQHF.

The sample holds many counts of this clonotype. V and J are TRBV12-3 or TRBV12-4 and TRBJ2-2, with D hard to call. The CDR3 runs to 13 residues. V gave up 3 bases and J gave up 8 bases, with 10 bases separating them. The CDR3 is CASSFMGKGELFF. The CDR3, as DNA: TGTGCCAGCAGTTTTATGGGTAAAGGGGAGCTGTTTTTT.

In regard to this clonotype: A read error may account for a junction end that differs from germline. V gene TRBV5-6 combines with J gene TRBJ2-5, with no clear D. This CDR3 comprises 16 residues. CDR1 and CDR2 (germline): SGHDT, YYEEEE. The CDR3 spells CASSLFGVAAEETKYF. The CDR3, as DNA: TGTGCCAGCAGCTTGTTTGGAGTGGCGGCTGAAGAGACCAAGTACTTC.

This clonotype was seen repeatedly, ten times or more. CDR3 in amino acids: CSVEDPDNLNTEAFF. DNA for the CDR3: TGCAGCGTTGAAGACCCGGACAACCTAAACACTGAAGCTTTCTTT. The rearrangement uses TRBV29-1 and TRBJ1-1; D perhaps matches TRBD1 (5 bases). V was trimmed by 0 bases and J by 2 bases, leaving 13 bases between them. The germline V gene has CDR1 SQVTM and CDR2 ANQGSEA. The CDR3 has 15 residues.

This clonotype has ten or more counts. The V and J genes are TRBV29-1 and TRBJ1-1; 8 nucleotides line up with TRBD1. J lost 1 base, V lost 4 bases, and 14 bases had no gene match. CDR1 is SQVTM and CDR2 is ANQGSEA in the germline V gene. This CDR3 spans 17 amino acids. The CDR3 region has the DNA TGCAGCGTTGTCGCCCTCTTGAGGACAGGGAGGAACACTGAAGCTTTCTTT. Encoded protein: CSVVALLRTGRNTEAFF.

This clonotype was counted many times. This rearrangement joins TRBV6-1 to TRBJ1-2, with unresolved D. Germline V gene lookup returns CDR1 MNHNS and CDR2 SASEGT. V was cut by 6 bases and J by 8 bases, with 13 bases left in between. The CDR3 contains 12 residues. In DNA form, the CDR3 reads TGTGCCAGCAGGGATACCCTGGGAGGCTACACCTTC. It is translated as CASRDTLGGYTF.

CDR3 sequence (DNA): TGTGCCAGCAGCCAGGGTCCCGCGGATCAGCCCCAGCATTTT. This codes for CASSQGPADQPQHF. This chain uses TRBV3-2 with TRBJ1-5; the table calls TRBD1, which could not be checked here. TRBV3-2 is termed a pseudogene. The CDR3 consists of 14 residues.

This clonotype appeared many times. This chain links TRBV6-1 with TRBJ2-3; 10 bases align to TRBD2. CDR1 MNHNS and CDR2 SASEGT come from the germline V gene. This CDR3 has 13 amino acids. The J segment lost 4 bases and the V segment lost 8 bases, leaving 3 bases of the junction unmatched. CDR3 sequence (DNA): TGTGCCAGCCAACTAGCGGGGCCAGATACGCAGTATTTT. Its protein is CASQLAGPDTQYF.

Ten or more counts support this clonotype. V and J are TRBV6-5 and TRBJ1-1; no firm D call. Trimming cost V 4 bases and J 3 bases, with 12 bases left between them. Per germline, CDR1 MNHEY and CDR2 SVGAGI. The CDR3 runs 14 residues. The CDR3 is CASSLVGLYTEAFF. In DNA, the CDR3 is TGTGCCAGCAGTTTGGTGGGCTTGTACACTGAAGCTTTCTTT.

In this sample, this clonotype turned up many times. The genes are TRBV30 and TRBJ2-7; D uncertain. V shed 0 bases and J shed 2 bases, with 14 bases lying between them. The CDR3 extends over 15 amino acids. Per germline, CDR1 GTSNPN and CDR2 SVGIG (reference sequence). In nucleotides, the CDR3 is TGTGCCTGGAGTGTTACCCTGGACGGCCCCTACGAGCAGTACTTC. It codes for CAWSVTLDGPYEQYF.

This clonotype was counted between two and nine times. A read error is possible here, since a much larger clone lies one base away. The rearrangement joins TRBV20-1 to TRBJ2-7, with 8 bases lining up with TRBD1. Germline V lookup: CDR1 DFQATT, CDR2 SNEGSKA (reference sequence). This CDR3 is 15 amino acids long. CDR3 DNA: TGCAGTGCTAGAGATCGGGACAGGACCACCTACGGGCAGTACTTC. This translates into CSARDRDRTTYGQYF.

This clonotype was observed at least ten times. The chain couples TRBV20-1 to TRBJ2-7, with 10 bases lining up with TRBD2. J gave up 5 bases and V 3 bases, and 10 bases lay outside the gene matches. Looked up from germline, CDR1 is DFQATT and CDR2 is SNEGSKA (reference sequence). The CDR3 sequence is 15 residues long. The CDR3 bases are TGCAGTGCTAGCTCCGTAGCGGGGGGCCTCAACGAGCAGTACTTC. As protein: CSASSVAGGLNEQYF.

The CDR3 spells CASSLYVQDRSNYGYTF. DNA for the CDR3: TGTGCCAGCAGCTTATATGTTCAGGACAGATCTAACTATGGCTACACCTTC. This sequence joins TRBV11-1 and TRBJ1-2; possible D gene TRBD1, 6 bases. Between the trimmed V and J ends, which lost 2 bases and 0 bases, there was a span of 16 bases. Looked up from germline, CDR1 is SGHAT and CDR2 is FQDESV (reference sequence). The CDR3 runs to 17 residues.

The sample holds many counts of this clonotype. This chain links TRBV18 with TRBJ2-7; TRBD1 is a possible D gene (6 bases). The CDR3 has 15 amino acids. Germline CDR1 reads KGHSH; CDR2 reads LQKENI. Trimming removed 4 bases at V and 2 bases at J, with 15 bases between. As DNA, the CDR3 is TGTGCCAGCTCACACTTACTACAGGGTCCCTACGAGCAGTACTTC. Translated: CASSHLLQGPYEQYF.

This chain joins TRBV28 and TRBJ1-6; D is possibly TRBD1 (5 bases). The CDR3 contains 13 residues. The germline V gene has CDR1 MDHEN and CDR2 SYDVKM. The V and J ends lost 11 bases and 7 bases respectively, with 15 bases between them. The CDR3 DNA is TGTGCCCCTCAGGGTATTGGGAATTCACCCCTCCACTTT. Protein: CAPQGIGNSPLHF.

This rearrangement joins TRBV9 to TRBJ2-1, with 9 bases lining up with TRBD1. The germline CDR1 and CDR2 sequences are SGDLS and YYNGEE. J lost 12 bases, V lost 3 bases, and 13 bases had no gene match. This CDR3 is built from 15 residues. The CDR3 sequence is CASSAGTGSPLGQFF. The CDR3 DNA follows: TGTGCCAGCAGCGCCGGGACAGGGTCCCCCTTAGGGCAGTTCTTC.